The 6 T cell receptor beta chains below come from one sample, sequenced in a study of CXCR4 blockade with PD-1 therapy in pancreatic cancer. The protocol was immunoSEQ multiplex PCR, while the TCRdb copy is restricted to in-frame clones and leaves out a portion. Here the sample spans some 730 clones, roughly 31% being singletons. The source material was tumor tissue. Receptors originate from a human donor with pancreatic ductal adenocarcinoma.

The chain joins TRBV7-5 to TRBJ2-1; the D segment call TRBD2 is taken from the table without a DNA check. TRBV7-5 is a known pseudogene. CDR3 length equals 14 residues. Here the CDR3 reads CASSLTSGYNEQFF. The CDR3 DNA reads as TGTGCCAGCAGCTTAACTAGCGGTTACAATGAGCAGTTCTTC.

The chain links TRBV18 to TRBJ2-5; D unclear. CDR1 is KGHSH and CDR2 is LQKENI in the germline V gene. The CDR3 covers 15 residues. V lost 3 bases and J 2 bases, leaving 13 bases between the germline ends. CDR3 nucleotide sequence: TGTGCCAGCTCACCCCTGTGGGCAGTACAAGAGACCCAGTACTTC. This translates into CASSPLWAVQETQYF. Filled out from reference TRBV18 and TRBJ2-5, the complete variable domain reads NAGVMQNPRHLVRRRGQEARLRCSPMKGHSHVYWYRQLPEEGLKFMVYLQKENIIDESGMPKERFSAEFPKEGPSILRIQQVVRGDSAAYFCASSPLWAVQETQYFGPGTRLLVL.

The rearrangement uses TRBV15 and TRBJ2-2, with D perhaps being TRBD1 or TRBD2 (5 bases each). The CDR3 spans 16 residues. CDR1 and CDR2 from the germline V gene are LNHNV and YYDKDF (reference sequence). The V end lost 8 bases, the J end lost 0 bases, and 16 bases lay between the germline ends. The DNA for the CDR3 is TGTGCCACCCAACCGGGGCAGGGAGCGAACACCGGGGAGCTGTTTTTT. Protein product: CATQPGQGANTGELFF.

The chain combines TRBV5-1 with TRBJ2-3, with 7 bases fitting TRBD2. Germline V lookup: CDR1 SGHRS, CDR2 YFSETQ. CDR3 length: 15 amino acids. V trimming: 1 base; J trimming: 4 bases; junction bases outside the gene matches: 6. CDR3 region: CASSLTGGSSDTQYF. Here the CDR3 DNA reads TGCGCCAGCAGCTTGACCGGGGGGTCCTCAGATACGCAGTATTTT.

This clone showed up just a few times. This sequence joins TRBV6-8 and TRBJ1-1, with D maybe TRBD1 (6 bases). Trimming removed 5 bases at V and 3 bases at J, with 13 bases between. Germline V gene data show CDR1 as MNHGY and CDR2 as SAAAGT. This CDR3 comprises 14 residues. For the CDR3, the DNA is TGTGCCAGCAGTCCCCACAGGGAGGACACTGAAGCTTTCTTT. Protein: CASSPHREDTEAFF.

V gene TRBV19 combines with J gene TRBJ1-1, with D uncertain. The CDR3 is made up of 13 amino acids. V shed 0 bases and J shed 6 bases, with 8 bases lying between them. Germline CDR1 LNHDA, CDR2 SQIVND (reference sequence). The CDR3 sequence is CASSIDGGAEAFF. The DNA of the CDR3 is TGTGCCAGTAGTATAGATGGAGGCGCTGAAGCTTTCTTT.